This entry features one T cell receptor beta chain sequence. Its antigen is unknown. This entry is derived from a study of T cell responses to AZD1222 COVID-19 vaccine. There are 17 residues in the CDR3. Study-level findings and limits: Dominant at 160-218 and 743-854, vaccine-associated CD4 TCRs also spanned spike. Mostly white British, mostly female donors; authors suggested clonal diversity may be underestimated. Researchers took repertoire samples only after the peak T cell response had come.

Assay: immunoSEQ multiplex PCR; the TCRdb copy retains only in-frame clones and omits some. The profile shows under 300,000 clones, 90% to 95% of them singletons. The TCR comes from an adult in good health. The sequencing here drew on peripheral blood, taken on day 0 of AZD1222 vaccination. This rearrangement joins TRBV7-5 to TRBJ1-1. TRBV7-5 is described as a pseudogene. CDR3 nucleotide sequence: TGTGCCAGAAGTCCTACTCGTTTGACCCGCGAGAACACTGAAGCTTTCTTT. It codes for CARSPTRLTRENTEAFF.